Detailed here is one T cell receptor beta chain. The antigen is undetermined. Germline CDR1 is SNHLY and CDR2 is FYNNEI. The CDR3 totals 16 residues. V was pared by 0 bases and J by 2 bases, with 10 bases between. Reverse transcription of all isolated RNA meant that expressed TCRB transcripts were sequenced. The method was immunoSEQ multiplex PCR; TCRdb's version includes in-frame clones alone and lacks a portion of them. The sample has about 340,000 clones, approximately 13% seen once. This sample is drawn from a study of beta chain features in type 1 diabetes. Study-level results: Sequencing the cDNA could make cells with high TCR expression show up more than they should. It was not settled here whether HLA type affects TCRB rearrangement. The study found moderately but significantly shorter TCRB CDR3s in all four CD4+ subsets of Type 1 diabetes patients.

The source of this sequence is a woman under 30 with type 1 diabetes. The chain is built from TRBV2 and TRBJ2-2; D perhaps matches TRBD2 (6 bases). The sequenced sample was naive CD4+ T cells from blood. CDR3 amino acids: CASSEAGGTNTGELFF. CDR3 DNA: TGTGCCAGCAGTGAAGCTGGAGGGACCAACACCGGGGAGCTGTTTTTT.